The 14 T cell receptor beta chains listed next were all sequenced from one sample in a study of cytomegalovirus exposure and HLA in healthy donors. The PCR was carried out with 60 Vbeta primers and 13 Jbeta primers. Assay used: immunoSEQ multiplex PCR; TCRdb lists only in-frame clones, some missing. The sample holds 170,000 or so clones; around 86% are singletons and the top ten take around 1.5%. What was sequenced was PBMCs. These receptors were collected from a man in his fifties in good health and CMV-seronegative.

The chain links TRBV6-5 to TRBJ2-7; TRBD1 matches 9 bases. The germline V gene encodes CDR1 MNHEY and CDR2 SVGAGI. V lost 4 bases and J lost 5; bases outside the gene matches: 6. This CDR3 region has 14 residues. DNA of the CDR3: TGTGCCAGCAGTTCCGGACAGGGGATCAACGAGCAGTACTTC. Its translation: CASSSGQGINEQYF.

V gene TRBV18 combines with J gene TRBJ2-2; possibly TRBD1 for D (6 bases). The CDR3 runs to 16 residues. V was shortened by 2 bases and J by 6 bases, with 16 bases between the two germline ends. CDR1 and CDR2 (germline): KGHSH, LQKENI. This chain's CDR3 is CASSPLGTSIAGELFF. The CDR3, as DNA: TGTGCCAGCTCACCATTAGGGACATCCATCGCCGGGGAGCTGTTTTTT.

This clone has more than one count but fewer than ten. The chain carries TRBV4-1 and TRBJ1-5; D may be TRBD1 (6 bases). Trimming cost V 4 bases and J 7 bases, with 14 bases left between them. Germline V gene sequence: CDR1 MGHRA, CDR2 YSYEKL. The CDR3 spans 14 residues. In DNA, the CDR3 is TGCGCCAGCAGCCCAGAGGGGGGGAACCAGCCCCAGCATTTT. Translating it yields CASSPEGGNQPQHF.

CDR3 in amino acids: CASRYSGDFYEQYF. The CDR3 DNA follows: TGTGCCAGTAGATACAGCGGGGATTTCTACGAGCAGTACTTC. J is TRBJ2-7 and V is TRBV19; 7 bases line up with TRBD2. V lost 6 bases to trimming and J lost 3 bases; unmatched junction nucleotides: 8. Looked up from germline, CDR1 is LNHDA and CDR2 is SQIVND (reference sequence). The CDR3 spans 14 residues.

The chain recombines TRBV15 with TRBJ2-3; D might be TRBD1 (6 bases). CDR1 is LNHNV and CDR2 is YYDKDF in the germline V gene (reference sequence). The CDR3 has 18 amino acids. With 1 base removed from V and 0 bases from J, the gap between germline ends came to 17 bases. The DNA for the CDR3 is TGTGCCACCAGCAGAGGAGGGACAACATCGGCTAGCACAGATACGCAGTATTTT. It codes for CATSRGGTTSASTDTQYF. The full variable domain, with the rest looked up from reference TRBV15 and TRBJ2-3, is DAMVIQNPRYQVTQFGKPVTLSCSQTLNHNVMYWYQQKSSQAPKLLFHYYDKDFNNEADTPDNFQSRRPNTSFCFLDIRSPGLGDTAMYLCATSRGGTTSASTDTQYFGPGTRLTVL.

Only a few counts were recorded for this clone. The V gene is TRBV27, the J gene TRBJ1-6; no clear D. V lost 3 bases to trimming and J lost 7 bases, with 10 bases between them. Germline V gives CDR1 MNHEY, CDR2 SMNVEV (reference sequence). The CDR3 runs 14 residues. CDR3 protein: CASSFKGRNSPLHF. CDR3 sequence (DNA): TGTGCCAGCAGTTTCAAAGGGAGGAATTCACCCCTCCACTTT.

This clone is a singleton in its sample. This sequence joins TRBV4-3 and TRBJ2-5, with D unresolved. The CDR3 totals 14 residues. CDR1 and CDR2 from the germline V gene are LGHNA and YSLEER. Between the trimmed V and J ends, which lost 4 bases and 3 bases, there was a span of 12 bases. CDR3: CASSPGGGEETQYF. In nucleotides, the CDR3 is TGCGCCAGCAGCCCCGGCGGTGGCGAAGAGACCCAGTACTTC.

CDR3 region: CASRSGTGVRTNEKLFF. Here the CDR3 DNA reads TGTGCCAGCAGGTCCGGGACAGGCGTGCGGACTAATGAAAAACTGTTTTTT. The chain has TRBV5-8 and TRBJ1-4, with TRBD1 matching over 8 bases. Trimming took 5 bases from V and 2 from J; bases not matched to a gene: 11. The CDR3 runs 17 residues. Germline V lookup: CDR1 SGHTS, CDR2 YDEGEE.

This chain connects TRBV18 to TRBJ1-1; 8 bases line up with TRBD1. V lost 7 bases to trimming and J lost 1 base; unmatched junction nucleotides: 8. Germline-derived CDR1 and CDR2 are KGHSH and LQKENI. The CDR3 is 15 residues long. CDR3 amino acids: CASYDRGRSNTEAFF. Written as DNA, the CDR3 is TGTGCCAGCTACGACAGGGGAAGATCGAACACTGAAGCTTTCTTT.

For this clone: The junction shows a germline mismatch at one end, possibly a read error. The chain uses TRBV7-9 and TRBJ2-4; 8 bases match TRBD2. CDR1 is SEHNR and CDR2 is FQNEAQ in the germline V gene (reference sequence). The CDR3 length is 15 residues. CDR3 coding DNA: TGTTCCAGCAGCTTACCCCCAAGCGGGAGAAACATTCAGTACTTC. Encoded protein: CSSSLPPSGRNIQYF.

The chain carries TRBV19 and TRBJ2-1; tentative D call: TRBD1 (6 bases). Germline V gene lookup returns CDR1 LNHDA and CDR2 SQIVND (reference sequence). The CDR3 contains 15 residues. V lost 5 bases to trimming and J lost 1 base, with 12 bases between them. CDR3 amino acids: CASSLNRESYNEQFF. CDR3 bases: TGTGCCAGTAGTTTAAACAGGGAATCCTACAATGAGCAGTTCTTC. Looking up the rest from reference TRBV19 and TRBJ2-1 gives the full variable domain: DGGITQSPKYLFRKEGQNVTLSCEQNLNHDAMYWYRQDPGQGLRLIYYSQIVNDFQKGDIAEGYSVSREKKESFPLTVTSAQKNPTAFYLCASSLNRESYNEQFFGPGTRLTVL.

J is TRBJ2-3 and V is TRBV6-5; D is uncertain. The V end was cut by 6 bases, the J end by 0 bases, with 13 bases between. Germline loops: CDR1 MNHEY, CDR2 SVGAGI. The CDR3 covers 15 residues. The CDR3 DNA sequence: TGTGCCAGCAGACACCTCAGGCCTAGCACAGATACGCAGTATTTT. This gives the protein CASRHLRPSTDTQYF.

V and J are TRBV6-5 and TRBJ2-1; 9 bases line up with TRBD2. Germline CDR1 and CDR2: MNHEY and SVGAGI. The CDR3 has 16 amino acids. The trim removed 2 bases at V and 0 bases at J, leaving 2 bases unmatched. The CDR3 sequence: CASSYERGVSYNEQFF. CDR3 bases: TGTGCCAGCAGTTACGAGCGGGGGGTCTCCTACAATGAGCAGTTCTTC.

This clone was counted once. The sample contains more than one DNA sequence encoding this CDR3. The rearrangement joins TRBV6-1 to TRBJ1-2, with a weak D call TRBD1 (6 bases). The V end was cut by 3 bases, the J end by 3 bases, with 11 bases between. The CDR3 covers 14 residues. The V gene's germline CDR1 is MNHNS and CDR2 SASEGT. The CDR3 DNA is TGTGCCAGCAGTGAGTCCGGACAGCACTATGGCTACACCTTC. This encodes CASSESGQHYGYTF.